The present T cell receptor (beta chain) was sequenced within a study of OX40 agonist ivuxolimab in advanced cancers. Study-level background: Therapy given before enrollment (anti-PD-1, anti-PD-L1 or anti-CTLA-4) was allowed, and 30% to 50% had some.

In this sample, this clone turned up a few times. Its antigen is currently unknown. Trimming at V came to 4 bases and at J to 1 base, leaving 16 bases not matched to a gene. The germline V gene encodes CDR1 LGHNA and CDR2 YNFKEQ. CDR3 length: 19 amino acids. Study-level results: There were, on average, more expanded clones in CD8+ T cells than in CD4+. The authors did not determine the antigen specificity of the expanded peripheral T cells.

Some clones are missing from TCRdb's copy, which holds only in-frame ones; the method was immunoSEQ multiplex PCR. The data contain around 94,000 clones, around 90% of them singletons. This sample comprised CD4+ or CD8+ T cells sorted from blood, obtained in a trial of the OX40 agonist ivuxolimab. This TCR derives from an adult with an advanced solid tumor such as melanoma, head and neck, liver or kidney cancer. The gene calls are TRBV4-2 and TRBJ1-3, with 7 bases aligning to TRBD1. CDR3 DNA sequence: TGTGCCAGCAGCCTTCGGACAGGCTCCCGGGGTCTATCTGGAAACACCATATATTTT. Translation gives CASSLRTGSRGLSGNTIYF.